This TCR beta chain was sequenced during a study of graft-versus-host responses after intestinal transplantation. Of note for this clone: No antigen is known for it.

The data were produced by immunoSEQ multiplex PCR, yet TCRdb's version contains in-frame clones alone and is incomplete. The sample carries tens of thousands of clones, 83% recorded once. The CDR3 totals 12 residues. CDR1 is MGHDK, CDR2 SYGVNS, per germline. Trimming cost V 6 bases and J 3 bases, with 8 bases left between them. This sample comprised unstimulated CD8+ T cells sorted from spleen or lymph node cells, obtained before intestinal transplant. The V and J genes are TRBV25-1 and TRBJ2-5; D gene ambiguous. The sequence came from a human donor who received an intestinal transplant. CDR3 DNA: TGTGCCAGCAGAGGGAACGAAGAGACCCAGTACTTC. It codes for CASRGNEETQYF.